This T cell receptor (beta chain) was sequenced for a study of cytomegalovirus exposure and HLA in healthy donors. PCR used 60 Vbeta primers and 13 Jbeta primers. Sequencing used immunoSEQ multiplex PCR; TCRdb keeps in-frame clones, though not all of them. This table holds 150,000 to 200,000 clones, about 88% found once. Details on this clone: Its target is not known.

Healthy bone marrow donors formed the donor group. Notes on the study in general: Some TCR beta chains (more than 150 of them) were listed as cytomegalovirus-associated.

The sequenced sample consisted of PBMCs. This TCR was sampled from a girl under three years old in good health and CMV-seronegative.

The CDR3 protein is CSVKREGLAYEQYF. As DNA, the CDR3 is TGCAGCGTTAAACGGGAGGGACTGGCCTACGAGCAGTACTTC. The V gene is TRBV29-1, the J gene TRBJ2-7; the match to TRBD2 covers 8 bases. This CDR3 spans 14 amino acids. Germline V CDR1 and CDR2: SQVTM, ANQGSEA. The V and J ends lost 5 bases and 2 bases, in that order; junction bases with no gene match: 8.